Listed below are T cell receptor beta chains from one sample, sequenced in a study of blood T cell repertoires in COVID-19. This table comes from immunoSEQ multiplex PCR, and its TCRdb copy is limited to in-frame clones, with some not included. This table has approximately 280,000 clones, roughly four fifths appearing once. The specimen sequenced was PBMCs or T cells enriched from blood (not recorded which). The receptors stem from a man aged 35 to 55 who had been exposed to COVID-19. Both conserved end residues are part of each CDR3. A D gene is named only where the DNA matches it firmly. Size is stated for part of the rows, as once, few or many counts, or as a class when the clone is expanded.

CASSLLTGGYTF TGTGCCAGCAGCTTACTAACAGGTGGCTACACCTTC NA TRBJ1-2 TRBV5-6 NA
CASSQTAGGGTGELFF TGCGCCAGCAGCCAAACGGCGGGAGGAGGGACCGGGGAGCTGTTTTTT NA TRBJ2-2 TRBV4-1 TRBD2
CAWIMGGTGVQFF TGTGCCTGGATCATGGGAGGAACCGGGGTGCAGTTCTTC NA TRBJ2-1 TRBV30 NA
CASSLDSGREAFF TGTGCCAGCAGCTTAGACAGTGGGAGAGAAGCTTTCTTT NA TRBJ1-1 TRBV11-2 NA
CATSPHLAGGTDTQYF TGTGCCACCAGTCCCCATCTAGCTGGGGGCACAGATACGCAGTATTTT NA TRBJ2-3 TRBV24-1 NA
CASSPNNEQFF TGTGCCAGTTCTCCTAACAATGAGCAGTTCTTC NA TRBJ2-1 TRBV2 NA
CATSPGNSYNSPLHF TGTGCCACCAGCCCGGGTAACTCCTATAATTCACCCCTCCACTTT NA TRBJ1-6 TRBV15 NA
CASSLVSSYGYTF TGTGCCAGCAGCTTAGTTTCTAGTTATGGCTACACCTTC NA TRBJ1-2 TRBV7-9 NA
CASSGSGTSGPTQYF TGTGCCAGCAGCGGAAGCGGGACTAGCGGACCGACGCAGTATTTT NA TRBJ2-3 TRBV11-2 TRBD2
CASSAGQGAMNTEAFF TGTGCCAGCTCAGCCGGACAGGGAGCAATGAACACTGAAGCTTTCTTT NA TRBJ1-1 TRBV18 TRBD1
CASSYGGEQYF TGTGCCAGCAGTTACGGCGGCGAGCAGTACTTC NA TRBJ2-7 TRBV6-5 NA
CASSVSPWGGTSTDTQYF TGTGCCAGCAGCGTCAGTCCTTGGGGCGGGACCAGCACAGATACGCAGTATTTT NA TRBJ2-3 TRBV9 NA
CASSFSGNEQYF TGTGCCAGCAGCTTTTCCGGGAACGAGCAGTACTTC NA TRBJ2-7 TRBV7-9 NA
CAWSGSGGWSNQPQHF TGTGCCTGGAGTGGATCAGGAGGATGGAGCAATCAGCCCCAGCATTTT NA TRBJ1-5 TRBV30 NA
CASSIRPGNTEAFF TGTGCCAGTAGTATTCGCCCAGGGAACACTGAAGCTTTCTTT NA TRBJ1-1 TRBV19 NA
CASSQEGYTGELFF TGCGCCAGCAGCCAAGAGGGCTACACCGGGGAGCTGTTTTTT NA TRBJ2-2 TRBV4-1 NA
CASSEAAWSSGENEQYF TGTGCCAGCAGTGAAGCGGCCTGGAGTAGCGGAGAGAACGAGCAGTACTTC few TRBJ2-7 TRBV2 NA
CASRSPVGGKDRGFGYTF TGTGCAAGTCGCTCCCCCGTAGGTGGTAAGGACAGGGGTTTTGGCTACACCTTC NA TRBJ1-2 TRBV12-2 NA
CASSQASGSSYEQYF TGTGCCAGCAGCCAAGCGAGCGGGAGCTCCTACGAGCAGTACTTC NA TRBJ2-7 TRBV4-2 TRBD2
CASSQWTGSGNTIYF TGTGCCAGCAGCCAATGGACAGGGTCTGGAAACACCATATATTTT NA TRBJ1-3 TRBV4-2 TRBD1
CASRDRDWSEAFF TGTGCCAGCAGGGACAGGGATTGGTCTGAAGCTTTCTTT NA TRBJ1-1 TRBV6-5 TRBD1
CASSLDRLAYEQYF TGCGCCAGCAGCTTGGACCGACTTGCCTACGAGCAGTACTTC NA TRBJ2-7 TRBV5-1 NA
CASSLDREYYEQYF TGTGCCAGTTCTCTAGACAGGGAGTACTACGAGCAGTACTTC NA TRBJ2-7 TRBV14 TRBD1
CASSESRDSIGYSPLHF TGCGCCAGCAGTGAGTCTAGGGACTCCATAGGTTATTCACCCCTCCACTTT NA TRBJ1-6 TRBV10-2 NA
CASSVGEDRQPQHF TGTGCCAGCAGCGTAGGGGAGGATCGTCAGCCCCAGCATTTT NA TRBJ1-5 TRBV9 NA
CASSELGRSQPQHF TGTGCCAGCAGTGAGCTTGGGAGGAGCCAGCCCCAGCATTTT NA TRBJ1-5 TRBV2 NA
CASRVGRVQETQYF TGCGCCAGCAGAGTCGGCAGGGTGCAAGAGACCCAGTACTTC NA TRBJ2-5 TRBV5-1 NA
CSVPLIDRVNGYTF TGCAGCGTTCCTCTGATCGATCGGGTGAATGGCTACACCTTC NA TRBJ1-2 TRBV29-1 NA
CASSLTGVTYEQYF TGTGCCAGCAGCCTCACAGGGGTAACCTACGAGCAGTACTTC NA TRBJ2-7 TRBV7-8 TRBD1
CASSPGGTSRGHNEQFF TGTGCCAGCAGCCCAGGGGGGACTAGTAGGGGACACAATGAGCAGTTCTTC NA TRBJ2-1 TRBV5-4 NA
CASSRTSGRMFDNEQFF TGTGCCAGCAGCCGAACTAGCGGGAGGATGTTTGACAATGAGCAGTTCTTC NA TRBJ2-1 TRBV11-3 TRBD2
CASSQRTGSNEQFF TGCGCCAGCAGCCAAAGGACAGGGAGCAATGAGCAGTTCTTC NA TRBJ2-1 TRBV5-1 TRBD1
CSVDSVRNYGYTF TGCAGCGTTGATTCGGTCAGGAACTATGGCTACACCTTC NA TRBJ1-2 TRBV29-1 NA
CASSLAASGDTGELFF TGTGCCAGCAGCTTAGCGGCTAGCGGTGACACCGGGGAGCTGTTTTTT NA TRBJ2-2 TRBV11-2 TRBD2
CASSRAGGTYNEQFF TGTGCTAGCAGTAGGGCGGGGGGCACCTACAATGAGCAGTTCTTC few TRBJ2-1 TRBV7-7 TRBD2
CASSQNKGGALYEQYF TGTGCCAGCAGCCAAAACAAAGGCGGGGCACTCTACGAGCAGTACTTC NA TRBJ2-7 TRBV14 NA
CASRQVATEAFF TGTGCCAGCAGACAGGTGGCCACTGAAGCTTTCTTT NA TRBJ1-1 TRBV7-9 NA
CASLTDQNTEAFF TGCGCCAGCCTGACAGACCAGAACACTGAAGCTTTCTTT NA TRBJ1-1 TRBV10-2 NA
CASGSGSSYEQYF TGTGCCAGCGGAAGCGGGAGTAGCTACGAGCAGTACTTC NA TRBJ2-7 TRBV7-3 TRBD2
CASSRRQTGNYGYTF TGTGCCAGCAGTCGGCGTCAGACGGGAAACTATGGCTACACCTTC few TRBJ1-2 TRBV11-2 NA
CASSQGAWANVLTF TGTGCCAGCAGCCAGGGGGCCTGGGCCAACGTCCTGACTTTC NA TRBJ2-6 TRBV14 NA
CASSVRRGELQETQYF TGTGCCAGCAGCGTTCGCAGGGGCGAACTCCAAGAGACCCAGTACTTC NA TRBJ2-5 TRBV9 NA
CASRLTSGRSDTQYF TGCGCCAGCAGGCTAACTAGCGGGAGGTCTGATACGCAGTATTTT NA TRBJ2-3 TRBV10-2 TRBD2
CASSKAGLAGGYDTGELFF TGTGCCAGCAGCAAAGCGGGACTAGCGGGAGGGTACGACACCGGGGAGCTGTTTTTT NA TRBJ2-2 TRBV21-1 NA
CAWRRGGGYEQYF TGTGCCTGGAGGAGGGGCGGGGGCTACGAGCAGTACTTC NA TRBJ2-7 TRBV30 TRBD2
CASSHRGDQPQHF TGTGCCAGCAGTCACAGGGGGGATCAGCCCCAGCATTTT NA TRBJ1-5 TRBV7-6 TRBD1
CASSYGTSPTDTQYF TGTGCCAGCAGCTATGGGACTAGTCCCACAGATACGCAGTATTTT once TRBJ2-3 TRBV7-9 TRBD2
CASNRGADYEQYF TGTGCCAGTAATAGGGGCGCAGATTACGAGCAGTACTTC NA TRBJ2-7 TRBV19 NA
CASSLMAPPHYGYTF TGTGCCAGCAGTTTAATGGCTCCTCCCCACTATGGCTACACCTTC NA TRBJ1-2 TRBV27 NA
CAIKGNEVEAFF TGTGCCATTAAAGGTAACGAAGTGGAGGCTTTCTTT NA TRBJ1-1 TRBV2 NA
CASGLLAGGNQPQHF TGTGCTAGTGGTTTGTTGGCAGGAGGTAATCAGCCCCAGCATTTT once TRBJ1-5 TRBV12-5 NA
CASSLAGAGSPVAQYF TGTGCTAGCAGCTTAGCGGGAGCGGGCTCCCCCGTGGCCCAGTACTTC NA TRBJ2-5 TRBV7-7 TRBD2
CASSGRVPADTQYF TGTGCCAGCAGCGGCCGGGTCCCGGCGGATACGCAGTATTTT few TRBJ2-3 TRBV9 NA
CSVGRGSGELFF TGCAGCGTCGGTCGGGGATCCGGGGAGCTGTTTTTT NA TRBJ2-2 TRBV29-1 NA
CASSPRPGGNEQFF TGTGCCAGCAGCCCACGTCCAGGTGGCAATGAGCAGTTCTTC once TRBJ2-1 TRBV7-9 NA